This T cell receptor (beta chain) was observed in a study of T cell repertoires in cytomegalovirus infection. Whole-study context: Researchers turned to recently identified HLA-C-restricted CMV epitopes as well as well-studied HLA-B-restricted ones. Carrying CMV and the relevant HLA type showed in public TCR beta signatures.

Turning to this clonotype: Its matching antigen is unknown.

Whole-study findings and limits: In two of eight donors, the top clonotype was HLA-C-restricted CMV-specific. Individuals carrying CMV plus the relevant HLA were identified by cumulative frequency of public TCR beta families.

The CDR3 has 12 amino acids. Germline lookup yields CDR1 LGHDT and CDR2 YNNKEL (reference sequence). The V end lost 10 bases, the J end lost 5 bases, and 12 bases lay between the germline ends. In TCRdb, the reads were re-called with MiXCR into one record per CDR3 protein. The sample carries around 500,000 distinct CDR3 sequences, about two fifths recorded once. Sequencing was performed on cultured PBMCs, taken from culture after CMV antigen stimulation. The rearrangement links TRBV3-1 to TRBJ2-1; D is unclear. This receptor was obtained from a human donor in good health (CMV status not recorded). Some clones in this sample may be carry-over from other donors' samples. DNA for the CDR3: TGTGCCACAATAGATCCAAACAATGAGCAGTTCTTC. As protein: CATIDPNNEQFF.